One sample yielded the 25 T cell receptor beta chains listed below, sequenced in a study of T cell responses to AZD1222 COVID-19 vaccine. Produced via immunoSEQ multiplex PCR; TCRdb's table is partial and in-frame only. The sample comprises 160,000 or so clones, approximately 94% of which are singletons, and 4% to 5.5% rests with the top ten. The specimen was peripheral blood, collected 28 days after the second AZD1222 dose. The receptors shown here come from an adult who received the AZD1222 COVID-19 vaccine.

The genes are TRBV6-2 or TRBV6-3 and TRBJ2-7; 7 bases line up with TRBD2. Losses at the gene ends were 2 bases for V and 2 bases for J; bases not matched to a gene: 3. The CDR3 sequence is 14 residues long. CDR1 is MNHEY and CDR2 is SVGEGT in the germline V gene. CDR3 DNA sequence: TGTGCCAGCAGTTACGGGGGGGAGGCCTACGAGCAGTACTTC. Protein: CASSYGGEAYEQYF.

The V call is TRBV30, the J call TRBJ1-2; 8 bases map to TRBD1. Germline loops: CDR1 GTSNPN, CDR2 SVGIG (reference sequence). V shed 1 base and J 6 bases; nucleotides not matched to a gene: 4. The length of the CDR3 is 13 residues. For the CDR3, the DNA is TGTGCCTGGAGTGAGACAGGGGAACATGGCTACACCTTC. Amino acids: CAWSETGEHGYTF. The entire variable domain, with the rest obtained from reference TRBV30 and TRBJ1-2, is as follows: SQTIHQWPATLVQPVGSPLSLECTVEGTSNPNLYWYRQAAGRGLQLLFYSVGIGQISSEVPQNLSASRPQDRQFILSSKKLLLSDSGFYLCAWSETGEHGYTFGSGTRLTVV.

This clone was counted a single time. This sequence joins TRBV5-5 and TRBJ1-4; possibly TRBD1 for D (6 bases). This CDR3 is built from 14 residues. The V and J ends lost 4 bases and 4 bases respectively, with 11 bases between them. Germline assignment: CDR1 SGHKS and CDR2 YYEKEE (reference sequence). The CDR3 spells CASSRDMDNEKLFF. CDR3 nucleotides: TGTGCCAGCAGCCGGGACATGGATAATGAAAAACTGTTTTTT.

The chain is built from TRBV19 and TRBJ1-5; D is perhaps TRBD1 (5 bases). Germline values: CDR1 LNHDA, CDR2 SQIVND (reference sequence). The CDR3 extends over 13 amino acids. The V end was cut by 1 base, the J end by 7 bases, with 8 bases between. The CDR3 loop is CASSIGGGQPQHF. DNA of the CDR3: TGTGCCAGTAGTATAGGGGGCGGACAGCCCCAGCATTTT.

V is TRBV18 and J is TRBJ1-2; the D is unclear. The germline V gene encodes CDR1 KGHSH and CDR2 LQKENI. The CDR3 runs 14 residues. V was shortened by 3 bases and J by 2 bases, with 10 bases between the two germline ends. Here the CDR3 DNA reads TGTGCCAGCTCACCCTCGGACTCGAACTATGGCTACACCTTC. Translating it yields CASSPSDSNYGYTF.

This sequence joins TRBV7-9 and TRBJ1-5; D is unclear. The CDR3 loop spans 12 amino acids. The V gene lost 1 base and the J gene lost 7 bases, with 5 bases spanning the gap. The germline V gene encodes CDR1 SEHNR and CDR2 FQNEAQ (reference sequence). CDR3: CASSLDRQPQHF. The CDR3 coding sequence is TGTGCCAGCAGCTTAGATCGGCAGCCCCAGCATTTT.

The chain is built from TRBV24-1 and TRBJ1-1; the D is unclear. V was cut by 3 bases and J by 4 bases, with 11 bases left in between. The germline V gene encodes CDR1 KGHDR and CDR2 SFDVKD. This CDR3 region has 14 residues. CDR3: CATSDAPRGTEAFF. The CDR3, as DNA: TGTGCCACCAGTGATGCCCCGAGAGGCACTGAAGCTTTCTTT.

The chain has TRBV5-1 and TRBJ2-1; 12 positions agree with TRBD1. Germline V lookup: CDR1 SGHRS, CDR2 YFSETQ. The CDR3 is made up of 15 amino acids. V was clipped by 3 bases and J by 9 bases; unmatched bases: 7. This CDR3 reads CASSSPGTGGVEQFF. Here the CDR3 DNA reads TGCGCCAGCAGCTCCCCCGGGACAGGGGGCGTTGAGCAGTTCTTC.

The rearrangement uses TRBV15 and TRBJ1-5; D gene ambiguous. CDR3 length: 15 amino acids. CDR1 and CDR2 (germline): LNHNV, YYDKDF (reference sequence). V lost 7 bases and J 3 bases, leaving 16 bases between the germline ends. CDR3 DNA: TGTGCCACCACCCAGAGCCTTTTATTCAATCAGCCCCAGCATTTT. It yields the protein CATTQSLLFNQPQHF.

The chain links TRBV4-3 to TRBJ2-3; D is perhaps TRBD1 or TRBD2 (5 bases each). Germline values: CDR1 LGHNA, CDR2 YSLEER. Between the trimmed V and J ends, which lost 3 bases and 4 bases, there was a span of 17 bases. CDR3 length equals 16 residues. CDR3 DNA: TGCGCCAGCAGCCAGGACAATACAGTGGGGGCAGATACGCAGTATTTT. Its protein is CASSQDNTVGADTQYF.

V and J are TRBV11-2 and TRBJ2-5; TRBD1 might be the D (7 bases). Germline CDR1 is SGHAT and CDR2 is FQNNGV. The CDR3 totals 15 residues. The V and J ends lost 5 bases and 2 bases respectively, with 15 bases between them. The CDR3 region has the DNA TGTGCCAGCAGCCCCTACAGGGGAGGTCAAGAGACCCAGTACTTC. It is translated as CASSPYRGGQETQYF. Full variable domain (missing parts from reference TRBV11-2 and TRBJ2-5): EAGVAQSPRYKIIEKRQSVAFWCNPISGHATLYWYQQILGQGPKLLIQFQNNGVVDDSQLPKDRFSAERLKGVDSTLKIQPAKLEDSAVYLCASSPYRGGQETQYFGPGTRLLVL.

The V gene is TRBV10-3, the J gene TRBJ2-7; TRBD1 matches 12 bases. The CDR3 sequence is 18 residues long. Trimming took 0 bases from V and 2 from J; bases not matched to a gene: 8. CDR1 is ENHRY and CDR2 is SYGVKD in the germline V gene. The CDR3 is CAISESGQGAIGAYEQYF. CDR3 nucleotide sequence: TGTGCCATCAGTGAGTCGGGACAGGGGGCAATCGGTGCCTACGAGCAGTACTTC.

V and J are TRBV6-5 and TRBJ2-1, with 10 bases lining up with TRBD2. V shed 0 bases, J shed 9 bases, and the junction held 2 bases outside the gene matches. Germline V gene sequence: CDR1 MNHEY, CDR2 SVGAGI. CDR3 length: 14 amino acids. The DNA of the CDR3 is TGTGCCAGCAGTTACTCTCAGCGGGAGGGTGAGCAGTTCTTC. Its protein product is CASSYSQREGEQFF.

V gene TRBV6-1 combines with J gene TRBJ1-5; 7 nucleotides line up with TRBD1. Germline trimming cut 4 bases from V and 3 bases from J; bases unmatched to any gene: 9. The CDR3 sequence is 16 residues long. The germline V gene encodes CDR1 MNHNS and CDR2 SASEGT. CDR3 DNA: TGTGCCAGCAGTGGCGTTCAGGGGGTCTTCAATCAGCCCCAGCATTTT. Translation: CASSGVQGVFNQPQHF.

The chain recombines TRBV19 with TRBJ2-1, with 9 bases lining up with TRBD1. Germline loops: CDR1 LNHDA, CDR2 SQIVND (reference sequence). The CDR3 totals 14 residues. V lost 6 bases and J lost 1; bases outside the gene matches: 1. The CDR3 is CASRGTGSYNEQFF. The CDR3 DNA reads TGTGCCAGTAGGGGGACAGGGTCCTACAATGAGCAGTTCTTC.

The count of this clone is one. The chain is built from TRBV4-3 and TRBJ2-7; 9 nucleotides match TRBD1. The CDR3 totals 17 residues. Unmatched junction bases numbered 8, after V lost 1 base and J lost 1 base. Germline CDR1 and CDR2: LGHNA and YSLEER. The CDR3 DNA reads TGCGCCAGCAGCCAAGCTGCCACAGGGGGCTGGTCCTACGAGCAGTACTTC. This translates into CASSQAATGGWSYEQYF.

This clone showed up just once. V and J are TRBV4-1 and TRBJ1-4, with TRBD1 as a possible D gene (5 bases). The germline V and J ends were trimmed by 4 bases and 2 bases, with 14 bases remaining between them. The length of the CDR3 is 16 residues. Germline V gene sequence: CDR1 MGHRA, CDR2 YSYEKL. The CDR3 loop is CASSPGQLDTNEKLFF. For the CDR3, the DNA is TGCGCCAGCAGCCCCGGACAACTAGACACTAATGAAAAACTGTTTTTT.

V gene TRBV19 combines with J gene TRBJ1-5, with D perhaps matching TRBD1 (6 bases). The CDR3 sequence is 15 residues long. V gave up 3 bases and J gave up 1 base, with 10 bases separating them. In germline, CDR1 is LNHDA, CDR2 SQIVND (reference sequence). Written as DNA, the CDR3 is TGTGCCAGTAGTATTCCGGGACAAAGCAATCAGCCCCAGCATTTT. Protein: CASSIPGQSNQPQHF.

J is TRBJ2-2 and V is TRBV6-2 or TRBV6-3; the D is unclear. This CDR3 spans 16 amino acids. Germline V gives CDR1 MNHEY, CDR2 SVGEGT. The germline V and J ends were trimmed by 2 bases and 4 bases, with 14 bases remaining between them. The DNA of the CDR3 is TGTGCCAGCAGTTACGGGCTTGGGCTCTTCACCGGGGAGCTGTTTTTT. It specifies CASSYGLGLFTGELFF.

The chain recombines TRBV7-9 with TRBJ2-1; 10 bases align to TRBD2. CDR1 is SEHNR and CDR2 is FQNEAQ in the germline V gene (reference sequence). V trimming: 5 bases; J trimming: 0 bases; junction bases outside the gene matches: 13. The CDR3 is 19 amino acids. As DNA, the CDR3 is TGTGCCAGCAGCCCCTATGAGCGGGAGGGCCTTCGCTCCTACAATGAGCAGTTCTTC. Its protein is CASSPYEREGLRSYNEQFF.

The chain combines TRBV6-5 with TRBJ1-5; D possibly corresponds to TRBD1 (5 bases). Deletions cut 6 bases from V and 7 bases from J, with 19 bases between. Looked up from germline, CDR1 is MNHEY and CDR2 is SVGAGI. This CDR3 is built from 15 residues. Here the CDR3 DNA reads TGTGCCAGCAGGTCTCGGACCGGGGCGCGGCAGCCCCAGCATTTT. It specifies CASRSRTGARQPQHF.

The rearrangement links TRBV11-2 to TRBJ2-3; D gene ambiguous. The germline CDR1 and CDR2 sequences are SGHAT and FQNNGV. The CDR3 spans 12 residues. Deletions cut 5 bases from V and 5 bases from J, with 8 bases between. As DNA, the CDR3 is TGTGCCAGCAGCCCCTCGCGAGATACGCAGTATTTT. It is translated as CASSPSRDTQYF.

The rearrangement links TRBV18 to TRBJ1-2; no reliable D call. The germline V and J ends were trimmed by 3 bases and 0 bases, with 11 bases remaining between them. This CDR3 region has 15 residues. The V gene's germline CDR1 is KGHSH and CDR2 LQKENI. The CDR3 sequence: CASSPTETPNYGYTF. CDR3 in DNA: TGTGCCAGCTCACCTACGGAGACTCCTAACTATGGCTACACCTTC.

The chain uses TRBV5-6 and TRBJ2-5; unclear D gene. This CDR3 has 13 residues. V gave up 4 bases and J gave up 1 base, with 8 bases separating them. Germline V gene lookup returns CDR1 SGHDT and CDR2 YYEEEE. For the CDR3, the DNA is TGTGCCAGCAGCGTCGGTATCCAAGAGACCCAGTACTTC. Translating it yields CASSVGIQETQYF. The whole variable domain, filled in from reference TRBV5-6 and TRBJ2-5, reads DAGVTQSPTHLIKTRGQQVTLRCSPKSGHDTVSWYQQALGQGPQFIFQYYEEEERQRGNFPDRFSGHQFPNYSSELNVNALLLGDSALYLCASSVGIQETQYFGPGTRLLVL.

This clone was detected only once. V gene TRBV19 combines with J gene TRBJ1-5; D is uncertain. The V end lost 1 base, the J end lost 0 bases, and 13 bases lay between the germline ends. CDR1 and CDR2 from the germline V gene are LNHDA and SQIVND (reference sequence). The CDR3 loop spans 17 amino acids. The CDR3 coding sequence is TGTGCCAGTAGTATAGGAAGGACCCTTTCTAGCAATCAGCCCCAGCATTTT. It translates to CASSIGRTLSSNQPQHF.